The clone carrying this T cell receptor (beta chain) was observed a few times. Sample treatment: around 19 received Ad26.COV2.S at low or high dose, single or two shots; about 5 received placebo; per-sample allocation not given. Material that was analyzed had been drawn on day 63 after the first vaccine or placebo injection. This sample was taken from a study of Ad26.COV2.S vaccination and SARS-CoV-2 variants. Trimming stripped 4 bases from V and 1 base from J, with 14 bases between. Germline values: CDR1 SGHNT, CDR2 YYREEE (reference sequence). CDR3 length: 15 residues. The protocol was immunoSEQ multiplex PCR, while the TCRdb copy is restricted to in-frame clones and leaves out a portion. The data hold fewer than 400,000 clones, with 75% to 90% observed a single time.

Sequenced material: peripheral blood, taken in a trial of Ad26.COV2.S vaccine versus placebo. The receptor's source is a person between 18 and 59 years old who received the Ad26.COV2.S COVID-19 vaccine or a placebo. V usage is TRBV5-4 and J usage is TRBJ1-1, with D perhaps matching TRBD1 (5 bases). The CDR3 region has the DNA TGTGCCAGCAGCGGAGGGACGGGTAGGAACACTGAAGCTTTCTTT. Translation: CASSGGTGRNTEAFF.